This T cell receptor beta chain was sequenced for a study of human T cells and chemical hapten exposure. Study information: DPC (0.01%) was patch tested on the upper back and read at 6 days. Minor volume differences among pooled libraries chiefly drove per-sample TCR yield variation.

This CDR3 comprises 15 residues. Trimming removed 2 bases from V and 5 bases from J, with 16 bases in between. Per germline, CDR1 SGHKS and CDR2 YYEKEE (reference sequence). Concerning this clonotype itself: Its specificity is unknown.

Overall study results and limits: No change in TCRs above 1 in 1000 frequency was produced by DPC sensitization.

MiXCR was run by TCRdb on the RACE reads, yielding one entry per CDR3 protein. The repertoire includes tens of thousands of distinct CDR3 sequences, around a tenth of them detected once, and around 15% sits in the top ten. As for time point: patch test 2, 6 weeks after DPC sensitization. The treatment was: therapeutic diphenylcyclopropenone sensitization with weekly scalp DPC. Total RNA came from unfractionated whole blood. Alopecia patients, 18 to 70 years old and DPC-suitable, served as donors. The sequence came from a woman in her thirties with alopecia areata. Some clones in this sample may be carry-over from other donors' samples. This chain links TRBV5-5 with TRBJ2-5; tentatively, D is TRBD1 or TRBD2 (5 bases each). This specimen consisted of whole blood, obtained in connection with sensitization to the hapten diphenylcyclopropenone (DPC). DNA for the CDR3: TGTGCCAGCAGCTTACTACCGGGGCTTAAGGAGACCCAGTACTTC. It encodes CASSLLPGLKETQYF.